These 21 T cell receptor beta chains came from one sample sequenced in a study of T cell responses to AZD1222 COVID-19 vaccine. TCRdb keeps only in-frame clones here, not all; method: immunoSEQ multiplex PCR. The data contain 150,000 to 250,000 clones, approximately 90% of them singletons. The sample was peripheral blood, taken 28 days after the second AZD1222 dose. The receptors were sampled from an adult who received the AZD1222 COVID-19 vaccine.

The V and J genes are TRBV12-5 and TRBJ1-5; D perhaps matches TRBD1 (6 bases). This CDR3 has 15 amino acids. Germline V gene data show CDR1 as LGHNT and CDR2 as FRNRAP. Trimming shortened V by 3 bases and J by 5 bases, and 14 bases separated the two germline ends. This CDR3 reads CASGFPGTLYQPQHF. Here the CDR3 DNA reads TGTGCTAGTGGTTTCCCCGGGACACTCTATCAGCCCCAGCATTTT. Supplemented by reference TRBV12-5 and TRBJ1-5, the full variable domain reads DARVTQTPRHKVTEMGQEVTMRCQPILGHNTVFWYRQTMMQGLELLAYFRNRAPLDDSGMPKDRFSAEMPDATLATLKIQPSEPRDSAVYFCASGFPGTLYQPQHFGDGTRLSIL.

This chain joins TRBV15 and TRBJ2-1, with no clear D. Germline lookup yields CDR1 LNHNV and CDR2 YYDKDF (reference sequence). V was cut by 1 base and J by 4 bases, with 8 bases left in between. The CDR3 covers 14 residues. CDR3 sequence: CATSRVGNYNEQFF. CDR3 DNA: TGTGCCACCAGCAGAGTGGGGAATTACAATGAGCAGTTCTTC.

The table lists this clone with a count of one. The rearrangement links TRBV29-1 to TRBJ1-2; 12 bases match TRBD1. From germline, CDR1 is SQVTM and CDR2 ANQGSEA. The length of the CDR3 is 15 residues. J gave up 8 bases and V 1 base, and 8 bases lay outside the gene matches. This CDR3 reads CSVEVGTGGASGYTF. In DNA, the CDR3 is TGCAGCGTTGAAGTAGGGACAGGGGGCGCATCAGGCTACACCTTC. Full variable domain (rest looked up from reference TRBV29-1 and TRBJ1-2): SAVISQKPSRDICQRGTSLTIQCQVDSQVTMMFWYRQQPGQSLTLIATANQGSEATYESGFVIDKFPISRPNLTFSTLTVSNMSPEDSSIYLCSVEVGTGGASGYTFGSGTRLTVV.

The chain joins TRBV28 to TRBJ2-7; 8 bases map to TRBD1. With 4 bases clipped from V and 2 bases from J, the junction kept 10 bases outside the gene matches. The germline gives CDR1 MDHEN, CDR2 SYDVKM. The CDR3 length is 16 residues. CDR3 in amino acids: CASSSPRTGRPYEQYF. The DNA of the CDR3 is TGTGCCAGCAGTTCTCCCAGGACAGGGAGGCCCTACGAGCAGTACTTC.

The rearrangement uses TRBV7-9 and TRBJ1-5, with D possibly TRBD1 on 5 matching bases. The CDR3 loop spans 15 amino acids. Trimming pared 1 base from V and 3 bases from J, leaving 10 bases between. The V gene's germline CDR1 is SEHNR and CDR2 FQNEAQ (reference sequence). The CDR3 coding sequence is TGTGCCAGCAGCTTAGACGGGACCGTCAATCAGCCCCAGCATTTT. Translating it yields CASSLDGTVNQPQHF.

The chain is built from TRBV21-1 and TRBJ2-3. TRBV21-1 is described as a pseudogene. The CDR3 loop spans 16 amino acids. The CDR3 spells CASSKAAARTTDTQYF. Here the CDR3 DNA reads TGTGCCAGCAGCAAAGCGGCAGCTCGTACCACAGATACGCAGTATTTT.

The chain is built from TRBV27 and TRBJ2-3; D is ambiguous. V dropped 3 bases and J dropped 3 bases, with 13 bases sitting between them. The V gene's germline CDR1 is MNHEY and CDR2 SMNVEV (reference sequence). The CDR3 length is 15 residues. CDR3: CASSFGRKGTDTQYF. CDR3 bases: TGTGCCAGCAGTTTCGGCCGCAAAGGGACAGATACGCAGTATTTT.

V and J are TRBV19 and TRBJ2-7, with D possibly TRBD1 on 6 matching bases. CDR1 and CDR2 (germline): LNHDA, SQIVND (reference sequence). Trimming removed 5 bases from V and 1 base from J, with 9 bases in between. The CDR3 has 13 residues. CDR3 loop: CASSRGTSYEQYF. Written as DNA, the CDR3 is TGTGCCAGTAGTCGAGGGACATCCTACGAGCAGTACTTC.

About this clone itself: No DNA is shown, since the ends of the CDR3 on it are uncertain; the CDR3 is the one TCRdb lists. V gene TRBV6-5 combines with J gene TRBJ2-1. Counting both end residues, the CDR3 totals 13 amino acids. CDR1 and CDR2 (germline): MNHEY, SVGAGI. The CDR3 sequence: CASILGSYNEQFF.

The gene calls are TRBV24-1 and TRBJ1-3; maybe TRBD1 (6 bases). This CDR3 is built from 16 residues. Between the trimmed V and J ends, which lost 7 bases and 4 bases, there was a span of 19 bases. Germline CDR1 reads KGHDR; CDR2 reads SFDVKD. This chain's CDR3 is CATSPRGPMVGNTIYF. CDR3 nucleotide sequence: TGTGCCACCAGCCCCAGGGGCCCGATGGTAGGAAACACCATATATTTT.

The chain recombines TRBV7-2 with TRBJ1-5, with D perhaps TRBD1 (5 bases). The CDR3 has 14 amino acids. Trimming removed 2 bases at V and 7 bases at J, with 12 bases between. Germline CDR1 reads SGHTA; CDR2 reads FQGNSA. The CDR3 DNA is TGTGCCAGCAGCTTATTGTCTGGGGCCCAGCCCCAGCATTTT. This encodes CASSLLSGAQPQHF.

V is TRBV7-9 and J is TRBJ1-1; D ambiguous. The CDR3 is made up of 14 amino acids. With 1 base removed from V and 1 base from J, the gap between germline ends came to 7 bases. Germline V lookup: CDR1 SEHNR, CDR2 FQNEAQ (reference sequence). CDR3 residues: CASSLVAGNTEAFF. The DNA of the CDR3 is TGTGCCAGCAGCTTAGTGGCCGGGAACACTGAAGCTTTCTTT.

The rearrangement uses TRBV28 and TRBJ2-5; 9 nucleotides agree with TRBD2. V shed 8 bases, J shed 4 bases, and the junction held 8 bases outside the gene matches. The CDR3 runs to 14 residues. Germline-derived CDR1 and CDR2 are MDHEN and SYDVKM. CDR3 amino acids: CASRPAGGLETQYF. The CDR3 DNA sequence: TGTGCCAGCCGTCCAGCGGGAGGCTTAGAGACCCAGTACTTC.

The V gene is TRBV2, the J gene TRBJ2-3; D remains ambiguous. V was cut by 8 bases and J by 0 bases, with 12 bases left in between. The CDR3 is 14 residues long. Germline CDR1 reads SNHLY; CDR2 reads FYNNEI. The CDR3 bases are TGTGCCAGCGCGAGCGTAACTAGCACAGATACGCAGTATTTT. Its protein product is CASASVTSTDTQYF.

The V and J genes are TRBV5-1 and TRBJ2-1; D ambiguous. Trimming shortened V by 0 bases and J by 1 base, and 8 bases separated the two germline ends. The CDR3 spans 15 residues. Per the germline V gene, CDR1 is SGHRS and CDR2 is YFSETQ. Here the CDR3 reads CASSLDPESYNEQFF. In DNA, the CDR3 is TGCGCCAGCAGCTTGGATCCGGAATCCTACAATGAGCAGTTCTTC. The full variable domain, its missing parts supplied by reference TRBV5-1 and TRBJ2-1, is KAGVTQTPRYLIKTRGQQVTLSCSPISGHRSVSWYQQTPGQGLQFLFEYFSETQRNKGNFPGRFSGRQFSNSRSEMNVSTLELGDSALYLCASSLDPESYNEQFFGPGTRLTVL.

The CDR3 nucleotides read TGCGCCAGCAGCCAAGGTAGAAGGGCGGACCAAGAGACCCAGTACTTC. Its protein product is CASSQGRRADQETQYF. This sequence joins TRBV4-1 and TRBJ2-5, with D unresolved. Germline loops: CDR1 MGHRA, CDR2 YSYEKL. Trimming shortened V by 1 base and J by 0 bases, and 12 bases separated the two germline ends. This CDR3 spans 16 amino acids.

This clone was seen a few times. This sequence joins TRBV5-1 and TRBJ2-7, with D possibly being TRBD1 or TRBD2 (5 bases each). Germline-derived CDR1 and CDR2 are SGHRS and YFSETQ. The CDR3 consists of 15 residues. The V gene lost 1 base and the J gene lost 4 bases, with 15 bases spanning the gap. The CDR3 coding sequence is TGCGCCAGCAGCTTGCTGGGGGATCTAAGATACGAGCAGTACTTC. Its translation is CASSLLGDLRYEQYF.

This chain links TRBV5-1 with TRBJ1-2; 8 bases align to TRBD1. Germline assignment: CDR1 SGHRS and CDR2 YFSETQ. This CDR3 spans 13 amino acids. The ends lost 3 bases at V and 4 bases at J; junction bases unmatched: 2. The DNA of the CDR3 is TGCGCCAGCAGCTGGGACAGGAGCTATGGCTACACCTTC. It specifies CASSWDRSYGYTF. Based on the CDR3 plus reference TRBV5-1 and TRBJ1-2, the full variable domain is KAGVTQTPRYLIKTRGQQVTLSCSPISGHRSVSWYQQTPGQGLQFLFEYFSETQRNKGNFPGRFSGRQFSNSRSEMNVSTLELGDSALYLCASSWDRSYGYTFGSGTRLTVV.

V gene TRBV28 combines with J gene TRBJ1-5; D gene unclear. The germline V gene has CDR1 MDHEN and CDR2 SYDVKM. The CDR3 runs 15 residues. V dropped 2 bases and J dropped 7 bases, with 15 bases sitting between them. The CDR3 sequence is CASSLGRTPIQPQHF. CDR3 coding DNA: TGTGCCAGCAGTTTAGGCCGGACGCCGATACAGCCCCAGCATTTT.

This chain uses TRBV2 with TRBJ2-1; TRBD2 is a possible D gene (5 bases). The CDR3 runs 14 residues. The V gene lost 10 bases and the J gene lost 0 bases, with 13 bases spanning the gap. Germline lookup yields CDR1 SNHLY and CDR2 FYNNEI. CDR3 bases: TGTGCCACCAGGACTGGCCCCTCCTACAATGAGCAGTTCTTC. It codes for CATRTGPSYNEQFF.

The rearrangement uses TRBV27 and TRBJ1-6, with D possibly being TRBD1 (6 bases). The CDR3 runs to 15 residues. Per germline, CDR1 MNHEY and CDR2 SMNVEV (reference sequence). The V gene lost 8 bases and the J gene lost 6 bases, with 17 bases spanning the gap. DNA for the CDR3: TGTGCCAGCTCACGCCAGGGGTCCCGTAATTCACCCCTCCACTTT. Translating gives CASSRQGSRNSPLHF.